The entry that follows covers one T cell receptor beta chain sequence. This clone came up once. Its target antigen remains unknown. No base qualities exist here, and no much larger clone lies one base off it. The source of the sample is a study of cytomegalovirus exposure and HLA in healthy donors (dated by TCRdb to about 2017). As for the study more broadly: An earlier analysis of more than 550 of the donors reported approximately 280 Gb of sequence data and about 120 million unique TCR beta sequences obtained from around 170 million T cells. Every discovery cohort repertoire had been produced on one sequencing platform. Donor age, sex, ethnicity and CMV serostatus were compiled together with the repertoire data. The study aimed to test whether cataloging public T cell receptors could reveal signatures of past pathogen exposure. An early release that covered about 600 HLA-typed donors contained 250 to 350 gigabases of sequencing data and tens of millions of unique TCR sequences. The study profiled the T cell repertoires of about 720 subjects by immunosequencing and related them to cytomegalovirus serostatus. Several DR-DQ haplotypes were treated as single units for association and clustering because of strong linkage in the cohort. Across 398 genotyped donors of the cohort, an average of approximately 200,000 unique TCR beta nucleotide sequences per donor were sequenced, and approximately 19% of those sequences were non-productive. Among the roughly 400 genotyped donors, around 81% belonged to the genetic ancestry cluster associated with self-reported Caucasian donors. In addition to the first cohort of approximately 650 subjects, a separate validation cohort of approximately 110 different subjects was used. Typing coverage differed by locus: A, B, C, DRB1 and DQB1 were typed in roughly 629-640 donors, DQA1 in 500 to 550, DPA1 in approximately 610, and DPB1 in just under 480. The study combined high-throughput TCR immunosequencing, statistical association of individual TCRs with disease status, and machine learning to predict cytomegalovirus infection status. The later analysis used no new phenotypic data to find candidate immune exposures, relying instead on TCR beta sequences and their occurrence across donors. To study patterns of TCR occurrence, a later analysis re-analyzed previously published TCR beta repertoires from 550 to 800 donors and added high-resolution HLA genotyping. A later genetic analysis took genome-wide SNP genotypes for about 60% of the roughly 670 donors and used that subset as a discovery cohort. HLA typing covered class I and class II loci at four-digit resolution. To decide whether each TCR beta V gene segment behaved as functional or pseudogenic, an earlier analysis of nearly 600 of the donors relied on high-throughput TCR beta sequencing.

The cohort comprised fewer than 700 healthy bone marrow donors. All cohort members were sampled while nominally healthy, although unrecorded immune exposures were likely present. The donor tested CMV seronegative and was one of the 352 seronegative cohort members. A peripheral blood sample was provided by each donor, and peripheral blood mononuclear cells were used for TCR beta sequencing. Genomic DNA was extracted from the blood cell samples with the Qiagen DNeasy Blood Extraction Kit. Library preparation used the immunoSEQ multiplex PCR assay. A mixture of 60 forward primers for TCR Vbeta segments and 13 reverse primers for TCR Jbeta segments was used in the multiplex PCR. The CDR3 region of rearranged TCR beta genes was amplified from genomic DNA by a multiplex PCR assay. The amplified TCR beta libraries were sequenced on the Illumina HiSeq System as 87-base-pair reads. The authors processed their data as follows. A later analysis tallied 75 million to 95 million unique TCR beta chains across the 610 or so repertoires, and around 12 million of those chains were shared by two or more donors. Raw reads were error-corrected and collapsed into unique sequences by a nearest-neighbor algorithm in which closely related sequences were merged to remove PCR and sequencing errors. V, D and J gene segments were assigned by aligning CDR3 sequences to IMGT reference sequences. For a sequence to be retained, a match of at least six nucleotides was required to both a V gene segment and a J gene segment. A rearrangement was called productive if the CDR3 had no stop codons and remained in frame with V and J, and every other rearrangement was called non-productive. CDR3 was defined according to IMGT convention as the region running from the second conserved V-encoded cysteine to the conserved J-encoded phenylalanine. The earlier analysis of some 600 of the donors excluded sequences that lacked an unambiguous match to a single V gene segment. An earlier analysis of about 600 of the donors called V segments functional above 56.7% productive rearrangements and segregating when the between-donor standard deviation exceeded 5%. A statistical classification framework was built for diagnosing cytomegalovirus status from the catalog of TCR beta chain sequences. V and J gene assignment, in a later analysis, came from comparing TCR nucleotide sequences with IMGT/GENE-DB human TR gene sequences. The TCRdist pipeline was used in a later analysis to assign CDR3 sequences and most-parsimonious VDJ recombination scenarios. In a later analysis, every TCR beta chain was defined by the combination of its CDR3 amino acid sequence and its V-gene family, and reads without a unique V-gene family were dropped. As a way to deal with suspected cross-contamination and a sequencing artifact, a later analysis dropped approximately 590 nucleotide sequences that were highly shared and had low generation probability. In a later analysis, a clonal expansion index for each public chain was calculated from normalized within-repertoire ranks of inferred template counts. In a later analysis, generation probabilities were computed with a VDJ recombination model fitted to out-of-frame rearrangements, and the resulting probabilities were checked against IGoR. In a later analysis, hypergeometric tests were used to score TCR-TCR, TCR-HLA and TCR-CMV co-occurrence, with a repertoire-size bias correction applied to TCR pairs. To estimate false discovery rates, a later analysis permuted the HLA or CMV assignments 20 times. In a later analysis, co-occurring TCRs were grouped using DBSCAN, with TCRdist sequence similarity added in when clustering inside HLA-allele-positive subsets. Repertoires with fewer than 30,000 or more than 120,000 public chains were left out of co-occurrence clustering, as were four to six repertoires with anomalous nucleotide sharing. The clones in this table, taken by TCRdb from immuneACCESS, are in-frame only. Not every clone is retained; where verified, under half of the shortfall comes from an unresolved V gene, and the cause of the rest is unknown. V and J calls and clone size are copied from that table; D and trimming were computed from the DNA. This sample is represented by 100,000 to 130,000 clones; around 77% of them were singletons. The ten largest clones capture approximately 4.2% of the sample.

Overall results and qualifications from the work: Because HLA typing was missing for some donors at each locus, association tests included only the typed subset. Most TCR sequences were observed very rarely across donors, whereas some public TCRs were present in many individuals. The classifier was reported to diagnose cytomegalovirus status with high specificity and sensitivity in both the original cohort and the validation cohort. Some IMGT-functional V segments, including TRBV6-2 and TRBV6-3, could not be distinguished by the 87-base-pair reads and were therefore excluded. A further reported finding was that TCR beta sequences accurately predicted the HLA-A and HLA-B alleles for most subjects in the first cohort. In a later analysis, TCR association rates were found to vary across HLA loci, with the most associated TCRs seen for DRB1 alleles and the fewest for HLA-C alleles. Sequencing depth was assumed to be roughly uniform across donors in the presence/absence analyses, though that assumption may not hold. A later genetic analysis reported fewer N-insertions in productive TCRs among donors in an Asian-associated ancestry cluster than the roughly 690-donor mean. Correlated functional status among segregating V segments might reflect linkage disequilibrium, but an unknown experimental factor could not be ruled out. The only immune exposure information available for the cohort was CMV serostatus. It was suggested by the authors that the approach could potentially be generalized to other disease states and immunological phenotypes. A cluster of highly shared sequence variants was judged likely to represent a technical artifact of the sequencing pipeline. In a later analysis, HLA-associated TCR beta chains showed more clonal expansion and lower generation probabilities than non-associated chains that were equally common. This cohort had only TCR beta chains sequenced, and the lack of alpha or paired-chain data limited which features could be detected. In an earlier analysis of some 500 of the donors, most TCR beta V segments appeared in productive rearrangements about 90% or about 30% of the time, broadly matching IMGT annotations. A later analysis reported that several top co-occurrence clusters appeared linked to parvovirus B19, influenza, CMV and Epstein-Barr virus. In a later genetic analysis, a missense DCLRE1C variant was associated with V-gene and J-gene trimming of TCR beta chains, and the association was replicated in an independent cohort. The earlier analysis of approximately 540 of the donors excluded around 17 rarely observed V segments, including chromosome 9 orphons, because counts were too low. Specific HLA alleles were associated with 15,000 to 20,000 TCR beta sequences at a false discovery rate of 0.05 in a later analysis. Three of the identified cytomegalovirus-associated TCR beta chains were confirmed in vitro to be specific for cytomegalovirus antigens. A total of roughly 160 TCR beta chains were listed by the study as associated with cytomegalovirus. Strong co-occurrence of HLA alleles, especially DR and DQ, made assigning TCR associations to individual alleles difficult. In a later analysis, most CMV-associated TCR beta chains were found to appear HLA-restricted, with HLA associations seemingly driven largely by CMV exposure.

Trimming accounts for 2 bases at V and 5 bases at J, while the number of junction bases matched to no gene is 5. Counted from cysteine to phenylalanine, this CDR3 has 15 amino acids. Of all the DNA, just the CDR3 is kept, 45 bases in frame from base 1. CDR1 WNHNN and CDR2 SYGVQD were looked up in the germline V gene (reference sequence). The TCR was taken from a male donor in good health and CMV-seronegative. The sample consisted of PBMCs. The sequence is built from TRBV10-1 and TRBJ2-1; 8 bases in between match TRBD2. The encoded CDR3 is CASSERTSFHNEQFF. Read as DNA, the sequence is TGCGCCAGCAGTGAGCGGACTAGCTTCCACAATGAGCAGTTCTTC.